The 9 T cell receptor beta chains given below trace back to one sample, sequenced in a study of identical twins. TCRdb itself ran the 5' RACE reads through MiXCR, one entry per CDR3 protein. The table has hundreds of thousands of distinct CDR3 sequences, 8.6% seen once. This sample was shared with a second study, whose subject was yellow fever vaccine responses in identical twins.

Material for sequencing was PBMCs. Every receptor here comes from a woman between 18 and 29 years old in good health.

CDR3 protein: CASSFLSGVRNEQFF. The CDR3 DNA sequence: TGTGCCAGCAGTTTCCTATCGGGAGTAAGGAATGAGCAGTTCTTC. V gene TRBV28 combines with J gene TRBJ2-1, with D possibly TRBD2 on 6 matching bases. V lost 3 bases to trimming and J lost 7 bases, with 16 bases between them. This CDR3 has 15 residues. Germline V gene data show CDR1 as MDHEN and CDR2 as SYDVKM.

This clonotype was seen at least ten times. V and J are TRBV12-3 or TRBV12-4 and TRBJ1-5, with D perhaps TRBD1 (6 bases). There are 14 residues in the CDR3. Trimming cost V 5 bases and J 11 bases, with 19 bases left between them. The DNA for the CDR3 is TGTGCCAGCAGTAACCCCCAGGGGCCTCGGGCCCAGCATTTT. This encodes CASSNPQGPRAQHF.

This clonotype showed up just a few times. The chain couples TRBV11-2 to TRBJ2-2, with 13 bases aligning to TRBD2. Germline assignment: CDR1 SGHAT and CDR2 FQNNGV. The CDR3 totals 17 residues. V lost 2 bases, J lost 2 bases, and 2 bases stayed unmatched. The CDR3 bases are TGTGCCAGCAGCTTAAGGACTAGCGGGAGTAACACCGGGGAGCTGTTTTTT. Its protein is CASSLRTSGSNTGELFF.

This clonotype was detected once. J is TRBJ2-1 and V is TRBV7-6; 8 nucleotides line up with TRBD2. The CDR3 length is 17 residues. Germline V gene data show CDR1 as SGHVS and CDR2 as FNYEAQ. The J segment lost 1 base and the V segment lost 2 bases, leaving 7 bases of the junction unmatched. CDR3 loop: CASSLTGGGISYNEQFF. The CDR3, as DNA: TGTGCCAGCAGCTTAACGGGAGGGGGGATTTCCTACAATGAGCAGTTCTTC.

The CDR3 bases are TGTGCCAGCATACGACAGTTAGGACGGGCAGATACGCAGTATTTT. It translates to CASIRQLGRADTQYF. The J gene is TRBJ2-3, the V gene TRBV28; perhaps TRBD1 as D (5 bases). Deletions cut 7 bases from V and 4 bases from J, with 18 bases between. Germline V lookup: CDR1 MDHEN, CDR2 SYDVKM. The CDR3 totals 15 residues. The full variable domain, in which reference TRBV28 and TRBJ2-3 provide the parts outside the CDR3, is DVKVTQSSRYLVKRTGEKVFLECVQDMDHENMFWYRQDPGLGLRLIYFSYDVKMKEKGDIPEGYSVSREKKERFSLILESASTNQTSMYLCASIRQLGRADTQYFGPGTRLTVL.

The chain couples TRBV20-1 to TRBJ2-7; D ambiguous. This CDR3 has 13 residues. Germline CDR1 is DFQATT and CDR2 is SNEGSKA (reference sequence). Trimming removed 6 bases from V and 4 bases from J, with 16 bases in between. CDR3 coding DNA: TGCAGTGCCGGACCTTGGGCGGATTACGAGCAGTACTTC. This codes for CSAGPWADYEQYF.

This clonotype has only a few counts. This chain links TRBV27 with TRBJ2-7, with D possibly TRBD2 on 5 matching bases. V was cut by 5 bases and J by 5 bases, with 19 bases left in between. The CDR3 loop spans 15 amino acids. Germline V gene lookup returns CDR1 MNHEY and CDR2 SMNVEV (reference sequence). CDR3 loop: CASSRFTADLHEQYF. The CDR3 DNA sequence: TGTGCCAGCAGTCGCTTTACAGCGGACTTACACGAGCAGTACTTC.

This clonotype was detected a few times. This chain links TRBV7-2 with TRBJ2-5; 9 nucleotides line up with TRBD2. CDR3 length: 15 residues. J gave up 5 bases and V 1 base, and 5 bases lay outside the gene matches. Germline V gene data show CDR1 as SGHTA and CDR2 as FQGNSA. The CDR3 is CASSLGSGGFETQYF. The CDR3 DNA sequence: TGTGCCAGCAGCTTAGGTAGCGGGGGCTTCGAGACCCAGTACTTC. The full variable domain, in which reference TRBV7-2 and TRBJ2-5 provide the parts outside the CDR3, is GAGVSQSPSNKVTEKGKDVELRCDPISGHTALYWYRQSLGQGLEFLIYFQGNSAPDKSGLPSDRFSAERTGGSVSTLTIQRTQQEDSAVYLCASSLGSGGFETQYFGPGTRLLVL.

This clonotype was observed a few times. The chain couples TRBV4-3 to TRBJ2-7; no definite D call. CDR3 size: 14 residues. Germline CDR1 LGHNA, CDR2 YSLEER. With 0 bases removed from V and 5 bases from J, the gap between germline ends came to 11 bases. CDR3 nucleotide sequence: TGCGCCAGCAGCCAAGAGGGGTGGGCCGACGAGCAGTACTTC. It specifies CASSQEGWADEQYF.